Shown below are 21 T cell receptor beta chains from a single sample sequenced in a study of T cells after yellow fever vaccination. One entry per CDR3 protein, called by TCRdb with MiXCR from the 5' RACE reads. The table includes around 320,000 distinct CDR3 sequences, around 4.3% detected once. The sequenced sample was PBMCs, obtained 15 days after the yellow fever booster vaccination. Every receptor here comes from a man aged 18 to 29 who received the YFV17D yellow fever vaccine.

In this sample, this clonotype turned up many times. V is TRBV7-9 and J is TRBJ2-4, with D perhaps TRBD1 (6 bases). Trimming cost V 5 bases and J 3 bases, with 14 bases left between them. Per the germline V gene, CDR1 is SEHNR and CDR2 is FQNEAQ (reference sequence). The CDR3 contains 15 residues. CDR3 sequence: CASSLAGGHKNIQYF. The CDR3 bases are TGTGCCAGCAGCCTTGCTGGGGGACACAAAAACATTCAGTACTTC.

This clonotype appeared many times. The rearrangement links TRBV4-3 to TRBJ1-2, with D possibly TRBD1 on 6 matching bases. With 0 bases removed from V and 8 bases from J, the gap between germline ends came to 16 bases. Looked up from germline, CDR1 is LGHNA and CDR2 is YSLEER. The CDR3 is made up of 15 amino acids. The CDR3 DNA reads TGCGCCAGCAGCCAAGATGTTTCTCTGCAGGGGGGCTACACCTTC. Its protein product is CASSQDVSLQGGYTF.

The sample holds a few counts of this clonotype. The DNA is left out, because the CDR3 cannot be placed on it with certainty; the CDR3 is given as TCRdb lists it. CDR3: CASSSGPAASEYF. The chain has TRBV5-5 and TRBJ2-7; TRBD1, as called in the table, went unchecked against the DNA. 13 amino acids form the CDR3, both terminal residues included. Per the germline V gene, CDR1 is SGHKS and CDR2 is YYEKEE (reference sequence).

This clonotype was counted at least ten times. The rearrangement links TRBV6-2 or TRBV6-3 to TRBJ2-2, with 11 bases identical to TRBD2. This CDR3 is built from 14 residues. Germline V gene sequence: CDR1 MNHEY, CDR2 SVGEGT. With 8 bases clipped from V and 4 bases from J, the junction kept 3 bases outside the gene matches. The DNA of the CDR3 is TGTGCCAGCCGGCTAGCGGGGGGCACCGGGGAGCTGTTTTTT. This codes for CASRLAGGTGELFF.

Ten or more counts support this clonotype. The chain employs TRBV20-1 and TRBJ2-3; D call uncertain. Germline lookup yields CDR1 DFQATT and CDR2 SNEGSKA (reference sequence). Deletions cut 1 base from V and 4 bases from J, with 6 bases between. The length of the CDR3 is 12 residues. Here the CDR3 reads CSARVIPDTQYF. The CDR3 DNA reads TGCAGTGCTAGAGTTATCCCAGATACGCAGTATTTT.

The V gene is TRBV7-8, the J gene TRBJ2-5, with D possibly TRBD2 on 5 matching bases. The germline CDR1 and CDR2 sequences are SGHVS and FQNEAQ. The CDR3 covers 12 residues. Between the trimmed V and J ends, which lost 5 bases and 5 bases, there was a span of 9 bases. CDR3 residues: CASSPQRETQYF. CDR3 nucleotides: TGTGCCAGCAGCCCCCAGCGGGAGACCCAGTACTTC.

The J gene is TRBJ1-1, the V gene TRBV12-3 or TRBV12-4; a possible D gene is TRBD1 (5 bases). Trimming removed 6 bases from V and 4 bases from J, with 15 bases in between. The CDR3 spans 14 residues. CDR3 protein: CASRRYDRPTEAFF. CDR3 nucleotides: TGTGCCAGCAGGAGATACGACAGACCCACTGAAGCTTTCTTT.

This clonotype was counted only a few times. The gene calls are TRBV6-2 or TRBV6-3 and TRBJ2-7; 12 bases are a match to TRBD2. This CDR3 has 14 amino acids. V shed 6 bases, J shed 2 bases, and the junction held 2 bases outside the gene matches. From germline, CDR1 is MNHEY and CDR2 SVGEGT. CDR3 loop: CASRPSGGAYEQYF. The CDR3 DNA reads TGTGCCAGCAGACCTAGCGGGGGGGCCTACGAGCAGTACTTC.

This clonotype has ten or more counts. The chain combines TRBV24-1 with TRBJ1-5, with 9 bases that match TRBD1. Germline CDR1 reads KGHDR; CDR2 reads SFDVKD. This CDR3 is 15 amino acids long. V dropped 6 bases and J dropped 7; count of bases not matched to a gene: 9. DNA for the CDR3: TGTGCCACCAGTTCGGGGACAGGGATTTGGCAGCCCCAGCATTTT. It is translated as CATSSGTGIWQPQHF.

This clonotype was picked up many times. The chain uses TRBV7-9 and TRBJ2-3; D gene uncertain. Trimming pared 0 bases from V and 13 bases from J, leaving 11 bases between. The germline V gene encodes CDR1 SEHNR and CDR2 FQNEAQ (reference sequence). The CDR3 has 12 residues. The CDR3, as DNA: TGTGCCAGCAGCTTAGCGTTAGGATTGGAGTATTTT. It is translated as CASSLALGLEYF.

This clonotype was observed at least ten times. This chain uses TRBV5-1 with TRBJ2-1; TRBD2 matches 9 bases. The J segment lost 4 bases and the V segment lost 4 bases, leaving 9 bases of the junction unmatched. Germline values: CDR1 SGHRS, CDR2 YFSETQ. This CDR3 has 16 residues. The CDR3 sequence: CASSARPSGAYNEQFF. The CDR3 DNA sequence: TGCGCCAGCAGCGCTAGGCCTAGCGGGGCTTACAATGAGCAGTTCTTC.

The CDR3 is CASSYGGPSMQETQYF. CDR3 in DNA: TGTGCCAGCAGTTACGGGGGCCCATCCATGCAAGAGACCCAGTACTTC. The rearrangement uses TRBV6-2 or TRBV6-3 and TRBJ2-5; D is possibly TRBD1 (6 bases). CDR3 length: 16 amino acids. Germline CDR1 MNHEY, CDR2 SVGEGT. Trimming took off 2 bases at V and 2 bases at J, with 15 bases between the two ends.

This clonotype has more than one count but fewer than ten. The rearrangement joins TRBV2 to TRBJ1-4; D is undetermined. V dropped 6 bases and J dropped 8 bases, with 16 bases sitting between them. The CDR3 is 14 residues long. Looked up from germline, CDR1 is SNHLY and CDR2 is FYNNEI. CDR3 sequence: CASRGAPEAEKLFF. CDR3 nucleotides: TGTGCCAGCAGGGGTGCGCCAGAGGCCGAAAAACTGTTTTTT.

This clonotype has at least ten counts. The chain uses TRBV11-1 and TRBJ1-5, with unresolved D. The germline V and J ends were trimmed by 3 bases and 5 bases, with 11 bases remaining between them. The CDR3 has 14 residues. Germline-derived CDR1 and CDR2 are SGHAT and FQDESV (reference sequence). The CDR3 region is CASSFVPHYQPQHF. The DNA of the CDR3 is TGTGCCAGCAGCTTCGTCCCCCATTATCAGCCCCAGCATTTT.

This clonotype was found a few times. The CDR3 is CATSLWTSGDQETQYF. DNA of the CDR3: TGTGCCACCAGCCTCTGGACTAGCGGTGACCAAGAGACCCAGTACTTC. The J gene is TRBJ2-5, the V gene TRBV10-3; 10 nucleotides agree with TRBD2. This CDR3 contains 16 residues. The germline V gene has CDR1 ENHRY and CDR2 SYGVKD. The V gene end was trimmed by 10 bases and the J gene end by 0 bases; junction bases not matched to a gene: 11.

In nucleotides, the CDR3 is TGCAGCGTTGAAGTTCAGCACAACTCCTACGAGCAGTACTTC. Encoded protein: CSVEVQHNSYEQYF. The rearrangement links TRBV29-1 to TRBJ2-7, with D uncertain. Germline CDR1 SQVTM, CDR2 ANQGSEA. V shed 1 base and J shed 0 bases, with 10 bases lying between them. The CDR3 covers 14 residues.

There are many counts of this clonotype. One end of the junction fails to match germline, which may point to a read error. The genes are TRBV12-3 or TRBV12-4 and TRBJ1-1, with a possible D match to TRBD1 (6 bases). The CDR3 runs to 12 residues. The CDR3 sequence is CASSLQGPEAFF. The DNA for the CDR3 is TGCGCCAGCAGCTTACAGGGACCGGAAGCTTTCTTT.

This clonotype has more than one count but fewer than ten. The chain employs TRBV12-3 or TRBV12-4 and TRBJ2-2; D is perhaps TRBD2 (6 bases). This CDR3 is built from 15 residues. Trimming shortened V by 2 bases and J by 4 bases, and 11 bases separated the two germline ends. The CDR3 spells CASSLFETSTGELFF. CDR3 DNA: TGTGCCAGCAGTTTATTTGAGACTAGCACCGGGGAGCTGTTTTTT.

This clonotype was observed a few times. The chain couples TRBV4-1 to TRBJ2-3; 11 bases map to TRBD1. Per the germline V gene, CDR1 is MGHRA and CDR2 is YSYEKL. The CDR3 contains 15 residues. J was trimmed by 4 bases and V by 4 bases; bases with no gene match: 4. The CDR3 coding sequence is TGCGCCAGCAGCCGGGTGGGACAGGGGGCAGATACGCAGTATTTT. It codes for CASSRVGQGADTQYF.

There are many counts of this clonotype. A junction boundary mismatches the germline segment, possibly from a read error. The chain links TRBV4-3 to TRBJ2-3, with D hard to call. CDR3 length: 13 amino acids. Germline V lookup: CDR1 LGHNA, CDR2 YSLEER. The CDR3 DNA is TGTGCCAGCAGCCAACTTAGCACAGATACGCAGTATTTT. It codes for CASSQLSTDTQYF.

The chain recombines TRBV20-1 with TRBJ2-5, with a weak D call TRBD2 (6 bases). CDR1 and CDR2 from the germline V gene are DFQATT and SNEGSKA (reference sequence). The length of the CDR3 is 9 residues. Trimming took 5 bases from V and 10 from J, leaving 8 bases between them. Written as DNA, the CDR3 is TGCAGTGCTGCCGGGGGCCAGTACTTC. Translating gives CSAAGGQYF.